A selection of T cell receptor beta chains follows, all from one sample in a study of cytomegalovirus exposure and HLA in healthy donors. Sequencing used immunoSEQ multiplex PCR; TCRdb keeps in-frame clones, though not all of them. The sample lists some 180,000 clones; around 83% were seen once. Material: PBMCs. The receptor source for this set is a girl aged 2-10 years in good health and CMV-seropositive. Both conserved end residues are part of each CDR3. D genes are given only for firm matches. Expanded clones are given a class, and other clones once, few, many or no size at all.

CDR3 DNA,CDR3 protein,CDR3 length,clone size,J gene,V gene,D gene
TGCGCCAGCAGCTTGGTTTATCGTCGAGAGGGTGAGACCCAGTACTTC,CASSLVYRREGETQYF,16,NA,TRBJ2-5,TRBV5-1,NA
TGTGCCAGCAGCGAAAGCGGGGGGACCTACAATGAGCAGTTCTTC,CASSESGGTYNEQFF,15,NA,TRBJ2-1,TRBV7-3,TRBD2
TGTGCCAGCAGCCAAGTTGTCTACTCTACCGGGGAGCTGTTTTTT,CASSQVVYSTGELFF,15,NA,TRBJ2-2,TRBV14,NA
TGTGCCAGCAGCCAATCTAGCGGGAGTTCCGCCTACAATGAGCAGTTCTTC,CASSQSSGSSAYNEQFF,17,NA,TRBJ2-1,TRBV7-2,TRBD2
TGTGCCAGCAGCCAAGCCTTAAATGAGCAGTTCTTC,CASSQALNEQFF,12,NA,TRBJ2-1,TRBV14,NA
TGTGCCAGCAGTTTAAGAGGCTCCTACGAGCAGTACTTC,CASSLRGSYEQYF,13,once,TRBJ2-7,TRBV27,NA
TGTGCCACCAGCAGTAGTCCTCGTGAAGCTTTCTTT,CATSSSPREAFF,12,NA,TRBJ1-1,TRBV15,NA
TGTGCCAGCAGCCCGGGACAGGGAGAAAACACCATATATTTT,CASSPGQGENTIYF,14,NA,TRBJ1-3,TRBV11-2,TRBD1
TGTGCCAGCAGCCCCGTCGCGAGGGCAGATACGCAGTATTTT,CASSPVARADTQYF,14,NA,TRBJ2-3,TRBV6-6,NA
TGTGCCAGCAGTGGGCGACAGATAGCCAAAAACATTCAGTACTTC,CASSGRQIAKNIQYF,15,once,TRBJ2-4,TRBV2,NA
TGTGCCAGCAGTTTGAAGGGGGTTAGTGGCTACACCTTC,CASSLKGVSGYTF,13,NA,TRBJ1-2,TRBV27,NA
TGTGCCAGCAGTATATCCAGGGGCAATCAGCCCCAGCATTTT,CASSISRGNQPQHF,14,NA,TRBJ1-5,TRBV6-1,NA
TGTGCCTGGGCGCGAAACACTGAAGCTTTCTTT,CAWARNTEAFF,11,few,TRBJ1-1,TRBV30,NA
TGTGCCAGCAGCCAAAGCCGCACAGTGGATTTCTACGAGCAGTACTTC,CASSQSRTVDFYEQYF,16,NA,TRBJ2-7,TRBV4-2,NA
TGTGCCATCACCCTCGGCGGCACTGAAGCTTTCTTT,CAITLGGTEAFF,12,NA,TRBJ1-1,TRBV6-1,NA
TGCGCCAGCAGTCAAGTGAGGGGGACAGGGCCCTACGAGCAGTACTTC,CASSQVRGTGPYEQYF,16,NA,TRBJ2-7,TRBV23-1,TRBD1
TGTGCCAGCAGCCAAGCCTTTGGGGAGGCGGGCTACGAGCAGTACTTC,CASSQAFGEAGYEQYF,16,NA,TRBJ2-7,TRBV14,NA
TGCAGTGCTGGCCGGGATCAGCAGTTCTTC,CSAGRDQQFF,10,NA,TRBJ2-1,TRBV20-1,NA
TGTGCCAGCAGCCGCAGACTAGCGGGAGATAACACCGGGGAGCTGTTTTTT,CASSRRLAGDNTGELFF,17,once,TRBJ2-2,TRBV7-9,TRBD2
TGCGCCAGCAGCTTGGGGACACTCCCATATAATTCACCCCTCCACTTT,CASSLGTLPYNSPLHF,16,NA,TRBJ1-6,TRBV5-1,NA
TGCGCCAGCAGCCTAAATCCCTACGAGCAGTACTTC,CASSLNPYEQYF,12,NA,TRBJ2-7,TRBV5-1,NA
TGTGCCAGCAGTTACTTACAGAACACTGAAGCTTTCTTT,CASSYLQNTEAFF,13,NA,TRBJ1-1,TRBV6-6,NA
TGTGCCAGCATGCGAACGGCCAACGTCCTGACTTTC,CASMRTANVLTF,12,NA,TRBJ2-6,TRBV7-9,NA
TGTGCCAGCAAAAAAACAGGGTCCTATAATTCACCCCTCCACTTT,CASKKTGSYNSPLHF,15,NA,TRBJ1-6,TRBV27,NA
TGCGCCAGCAGCTGGAAGGGGGTGTCTGGGGCCAACGTCCTGACTTTC,CASSWKGVSGANVLTF,16,NA,TRBJ2-6,TRBV5-1,NA
TGTGCCAGCAGCTTAACTAGCGGGAGAGGCACAGATACGCAGTATTTT,CASSLTSGRGTDTQYF,16,NA,TRBJ2-3,TRBV7-9,TRBD2
TGTGCCAGCAGGGACAGGGAAAACTGGAACACTGAAGCTTTCTTT,CASRDRENWNTEAFF,15,NA,TRBJ1-1,TRBV2,TRBD1
TGTGCCGCACAAGAGCGGGAGGGCCTCCAGTTCAATGAGCAGTTCTTC,CAAQEREGLQFNEQFF,16,NA,TRBJ2-1,TRBV10-3,TRBD2
TGTGCCAGCAGCGTAGATACCAAAAACATTCAGTACTTC,CASSVDTKNIQYF,13,NA,TRBJ2-4,TRBV9,NA
TGCGCCAGCAGCTTTTCGGGACAGGGCACCGGGGAGCTGTTTTTT,CASSFSGQGTGELFF,15,NA,TRBJ2-2,TRBV5-1,TRBD1
TGTGCCAGTAGACCTAGCGGGGGGAGCTCCTACAATGAGCAGTTCTTC,CASRPSGGSSYNEQFF,16,NA,TRBJ2-1,TRBV19,TRBD2
TGCGCCAGCAGCCCGGACCCTAATAGGGGCTCCTACGAGCAGTACTTC,CASSPDPNRGSYEQYF,16,NA,TRBJ2-7,TRBV5-1,NA
TGTGCCAGCAGCTTGGCGCCCGTTATGACAGGGAGCCAAGAGACCCAGTACTTC,CASSLAPVMTGSQETQYF,18,NA,TRBJ2-5,TRBV5-5,TRBD1
TGTGCCAGCAGCTTAGAAGGAGGGGCTGGAAACACCATATATTTT,CASSLEGGAGNTIYF,15,few,TRBJ1-3,TRBV7-6,NA
TGTGCCAGCAGCGCCACTAGACAGGGCCCAGATACGCAGTATTTT,CASSATRQGPDTQYF,15,NA,TRBJ2-3,TRBV9,TRBD1
TGTGCCAGCAGCAAACGGGACAGGGACACTGGGGCCAACGTCCTGACTTTC,CASSKRDRDTGANVLTF,17,NA,TRBJ2-6,TRBV21-1,NA
TGTGCCAGCAGCCGGCGGGTTAGCTCCTACGAGCAGTACTTC,CASSRRVSSYEQYF,14,NA,TRBJ2-7,TRBV7-2,NA
TGTGCCAGCAGCTCTACAGGGGGGGAGAGCACTGAAGCTTTCTTT,CASSSTGGESTEAFF,15,NA,TRBJ1-1,TRBV5-6,TRBD1
TGCGCCAGCGTATCTAGTCTGTTTGGGGACAGGGGCGTCGACGAGCAGTACTTC,CASVSSLFGDRGVDEQYF,18,NA,TRBJ2-7,TRBV23-1,TRBD1
TGTGCCAGTACCACTAATACCCGGGAGGCTTTCTTT,CASTTNTREAFF,12,NA,TRBJ1-1,TRBV19,NA
TGCGCCAGCAGCATCGCTCGACCCGGGGCAGATACGCAGTATTTT,CASSIARPGADTQYF,15,NA,TRBJ2-3,TRBV5-1,NA
TGTGCCTGGACGTTTGGGGGGGGGACCGAGCAGTACTTC,CAWTFGGGTEQYF,13,NA,TRBJ2-7,TRBV30,TRBD2
TGTGCCTGGAAAAAACAGGGGGCGAGTTCCGGGGAGCTGTTTTTT,CAWKKQGASSGELFF,15,NA,TRBJ2-2,TRBV30,TRBD1
TGTGCCAGCAGCGCGACAGGTCTTGGCGGATACTTC,CASSATGLGGYF,12,NA,TRBJ2-7,TRBV6-5,NA
TGCAGCGTTGAGGGGGCTTTCACCGGGGAGCTGTTTTTT,CSVEGAFTGELFF,13,once,TRBJ2-2,TRBV29-1,NA
TGTGCCAGCAGAGCCACCCGGGACAGGGTGTTT,CASRATRDRVF,11,NA,TRBJ2-3,TRBV2,TRBD1
TGCGCCAGCACACCGGGACACCATAATGAAAAACTGTTTTTT,CASTPGHHNEKLFF,14,few,TRBJ1-4,TRBV5-1,NA
TGTGCCAGCAAATCCAATCCAGGGGGTACTGAAGCTTTCTTT,CASKSNPGGTEAFF,14,NA,TRBJ1-1,TRBV6-1,TRBD1